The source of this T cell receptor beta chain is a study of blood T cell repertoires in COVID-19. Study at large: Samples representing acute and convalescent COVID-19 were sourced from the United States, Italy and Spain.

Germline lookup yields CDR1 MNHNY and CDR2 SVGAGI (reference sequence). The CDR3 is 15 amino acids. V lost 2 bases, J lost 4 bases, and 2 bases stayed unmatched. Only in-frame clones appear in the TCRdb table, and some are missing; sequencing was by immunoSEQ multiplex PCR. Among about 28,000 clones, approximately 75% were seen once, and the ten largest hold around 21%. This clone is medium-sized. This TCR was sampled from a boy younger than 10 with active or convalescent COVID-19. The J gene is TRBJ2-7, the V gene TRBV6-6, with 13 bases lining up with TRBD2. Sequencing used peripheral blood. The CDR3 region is CASSYPTSGRYEQYF. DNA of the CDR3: TGTGCCAGCAGTTACCCGACTAGCGGGAGGTACGAGCAGTACTTC.